Listed below are T cell receptor beta chains from one sample, sequenced in a study of T cell responses to AZD1222 COVID-19 vaccine. Repertoires were generated with immunoSEQ multiplex PCR, while TCRdb's copy carries only in-frame clones and drops some. Here the sample spans roughly 150,000 clones, approximately 89% being singletons. The source was peripheral blood, collected on day 0 of AZD1222 vaccination. These receptors all stem from an adult in good health. CDR3s include the opening cysteine and the closing phenylalanine or tryptophan.

>TRBV2|TRBJ1-1
CASFRQGRTEAFF
>TRBV30|TRBJ1-2
CAWSPGQNYGYTF
>TRBV7-9|TRBJ2-7
CASSLGIGRSYEQYF
>TRBV5-1|TRBJ2-7
CASSLLGQGADEQYF
>TRBV27|TRBJ1-2
CASSFRGNYGYTF
>TRBV12-5|TRBJ1-5
CASGSMTGRGNQPQHF
>TRBV15|TRBJ2-5
CATSRGYQETQYF
>TRBV6-5|TRBJ2-7
CASSYRGPSYEQYF
>TRBV2|TRBJ1-6
CASSDRVFNSPLHF
>TRBV5-4|TRBJ1-2
CASSLADDRTIYGYTF
>TRBV10-3|TRBJ1-3
CAISDPFLSGNTIYF
>TRBV28|TRBJ1-2
CASSLTNSRYGYTF
>TRBV3-1/TRBV3-2|TRBJ2-5
CASSQSGGRETQYF
>TRBV11-2|TRBJ2-1
CASGTGLAELNEQFF
>TRBV28|TRBJ1-2
CASRDPSNYGYTF
>TRBV4-2|TRBJ2-7
CASSHGPHGNEQYF
>TRBV28|TRBJ1-5
CASSPGGRAQHF
>TRBV12-3/TRBV12-4|TRBJ2-7
CASSLGYEQYF
>TRBV5-1|TRBJ2-1
CASSYHGTSGRSYNEQFF
>TRBV3-1/TRBV3-2|TRBJ2-7
CASSQGSEQYF
>TRBV7-9|TRBJ2-7
CASSLDWESEQYF
>TRBV10-2|TRBJ2-1
CASSEGLAPHNEQFF
>TRBV20-1|TRBJ2-2
CSASYGGNTGELFF
>TRBV6-2/TRBV6-3|TRBJ2-7
CASSYPPTGSPVYEQYF
>TRBV3-1/TRBV3-2|TRBJ2-3
CASSQDWQGPDTQYF
>TRBV30|TRBJ1-1
CAWTVGRTGGAWNTEAFF
>TRBV19|TRBJ1-6
CASNLGGGSPLHF
>TRBV3-1/TRBV3-2|TRBJ1-1
CASSQQGFEAFF
>TRBV30|TRBJ1-2
CAWSSKGLNYGYTF
>TRBV27|TRBJ1-3
CASSYRVLKAVYF
>TRBV27|TRBJ2-1
CASGGGFYNEQFF
>TRBV5-4|TRBJ2-5
CASSQLREETQYF
>TRBV10-3|TRBJ1-5
CAISESARTKVGDQPQHF
>TRBV2|TRBJ2-1
CASSVANEQFF
>TRBV11-1|TRBJ2-7
CASSPRVPRQYF
>TRBV28|TRBJ1-2
CASSLNSQGNYGYTF
>TRBV6-5|TRBJ1-3
CASRRTDSGNTIYF
>TRBV5-1|TRBJ1-2
CASSRGGDYGYTF
>TRBV30|TRBJ1-6
CASAYNSPLHF
>TRBV4-1|TRBJ2-2
CASSSAGTPTGELFF